These T cell receptor beta chains were read from a single sample in a study of blood T cells in healthy people across ages. TCRdb re-derived calls from the 5' RACE reads in MiXCR, one entry per CDR3 protein. Among hundreds of thousands of distinct CDR3 sequences, more than 20% were seen once, and the ten largest hold roughly 3.7%. What was sequenced was blood. These TCRs come from a man between 65 and 85 years old in good health. The CDR3 runs from the conserved cysteine through the conserved F or W. D genes are given only for firm matches. The size field is filled for only some rows; it gives once, few, many or a size class.

v_gene	j_gene	d_gene	abundance	CDR3aa	CDR3nt
TRBV12-3/TRBV12-4	TRBJ2-5	-	few	CASSLVIETQYF	TGTGCCAGCAGTTTAGTCATAGAGACCCAGTACTTC
TRBV28	TRBJ1-4	-	-	CASSRDQSAGEKLFF	TGTGCCAGCAGTCGTGACCAGTCGGCGGGGGAAAAACTGTTTTTT
TRBV6-2/TRBV6-3	TRBJ2-7	TRBD2	few	CASSLAVLYEQYF	TGTGCCAGCAGCCTAGCGGTTTTGTACGAGCAGTACTTC
TRBV20-1	TRBJ2-1	-	many	CSAPRLLGDEQFF	TGCAGTGCTCCCCGACTCTTGGGCGATGAGCAGTTCTTC
TRBV7-6	TRBJ2-7	TRBD2	-	CASSSSLAGSNEQYF	TGTGCCAGCAGCTCCTCGTTAGCGGGAAGCAACGAGCAGTACTTC
TRBV27	TRBJ2-3	-	-	CASSPSTTPKDTQYF	TGTGCCAGCAGTCCCTCGACAACGCCAAAAGATACGCAGTATTTT
TRBV25-1	TRBJ2-4	TRBD2	many	CASSDQTSGRTKNIQYF	TGTGCCAGCAGTGACCAAACTAGCGGGAGAACCAAAAACATTCAGTACTTC
TRBV5-1	TRBJ2-3	TRBD2	few	CASSLGTSGLNTDTQYF	TGCGCCAGCAGCTTAGGGACTAGCGGTCTTAACACAGATACGCAGTATTTT
TRBV5-1	TRBJ2-2	TRBD1	-	CASSFTGTGAGELFF	TGCGCCAGCAGCTTCACCGGGACAGGGGCCGGGGAGCTGTTTTTT
TRBV12-3/TRBV12-4	TRBJ2-1	TRBD2	-	CASSQEGLVYNEQFF	TGTGCCAGCAGCCAGGAGGGACTAGTCTACAATGAGCAGTTCTTC